The source of this T cell receptor (beta chain) is a study of blood T cell repertoires in COVID-19 (dated by TCRdb to about 2020). General notes on the study: Samples covering the acute and convalescent phases of COVID-19 were provided by collaborators in the United States, Italy and Spain. The dataset comprised deeply sampled blood TCRbeta repertoires from subjects exposed to, actively infected with, or recovered from COVID-19. Samples came from the ongoing ImmuneRACE study (first 160 participants) plus 1,254 subjects from 6 global collaborators. The sample metadata nearly always contained a de-identified subject ID, COVID-19 status, age in years and sex. The prospective study material was composed of cDNA or gDNA derived from T cells, B-cell-depleted T cells, or PBMCs. A freely available public database, intended as a resource for researchers studying the immune response to SARS-CoV-2, is where the repertoires were released. Where HLA class I and class II types were available, the types were taken from metadata supplied by the sample provider, not from assay-based typing. Overall results and qualifications from the work: How much clinical and demographic metadata was included differed by source and by participant, and the metadata was provided uncurated.

Comment on this clone: Its antigen remains undetermined. It has no much larger one-base neighbor in the sample; base qualities were not kept.

Whole blood was collected in K2EDTA tubes by collaborating institutions according to the institutions' own protocols. For TCRbeta analysis, collaborator samples were shipped as frozen whole blood, as isolated PBMCs, or as DNA extracted from either sample type. TCRbeta CDR3 regions were amplified from genomic DNA using the immunoSEQ Assay, a bias-controlled multiplex PCR. For the original study's pipeline: Within the assay, amplification of reference gene primers was used to estimate how many nucleated cells each sample contained. To quantify the absolute abundance of each unique TCRbeta CDR3 rearrangement, sequence reads were collapsed and filtered. For each sample, productive Simpson clonality was calculated by taking the square root of Simpson's diversity index across productive rearrangements. The immuneACCESS repertoire file appears here via TCRdb, limited to in-frame rearrangements. These files lack a portion of the clones; in checked studies, under half of the deficit traces to unresolved V genes, and the cause of the others is not known. V, J and clone size are those of that table, while D and trimming were read from the DNA. For this sample there are more than 70,000 clones; around 88% appear just once. Under 8.5% of the sample comes from the top ten.

V is cut by 6 bases and J by 1 base, and the space between the germline ends is 10 bases. CDR1 is given as LNHDA and CDR2 as SQIVND, both from the germline V gene (reference sequence). The CDR3 numbers 14 residues from cysteine through phenylalanine. Only CDR3 DNA is held: 42 bases, read in frame from base 1. The sequence joins TRBV19 to TRBJ2-1; the best D guess is TRBD2, with 6 bases matching. Sequenced: peripheral blood. This TCR derives from a man in his 60s with acute or convalescent COVID-19. The DNA sequence reads TGTGCCAGTAGCGGGAGTGGGTCCTACAATGAGCAGTTCTTC. Its protein reads: CASSGSGSYNEQFF.